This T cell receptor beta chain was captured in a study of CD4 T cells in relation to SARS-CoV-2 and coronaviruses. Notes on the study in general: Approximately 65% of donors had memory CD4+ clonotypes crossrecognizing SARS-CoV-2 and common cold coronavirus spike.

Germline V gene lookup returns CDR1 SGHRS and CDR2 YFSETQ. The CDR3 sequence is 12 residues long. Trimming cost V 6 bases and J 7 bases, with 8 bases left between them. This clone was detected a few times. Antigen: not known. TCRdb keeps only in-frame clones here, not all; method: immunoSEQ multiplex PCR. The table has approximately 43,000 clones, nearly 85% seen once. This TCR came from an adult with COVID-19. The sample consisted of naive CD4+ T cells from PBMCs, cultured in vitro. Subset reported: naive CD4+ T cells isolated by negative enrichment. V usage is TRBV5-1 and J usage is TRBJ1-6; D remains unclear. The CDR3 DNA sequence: TGCGCCAGCACCAGTGGGAATTCACCCCTCCACTTT. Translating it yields CASTSGNSPLHF.